Below, 29 T cell receptor beta chains from the same sample are listed, as sequenced in a study of blood T cell repertoires in COVID-19. Here immunoSEQ multiplex PCR was the method, and the copy in TCRdb shows in-frame clones only, minus some. The data show 51,000 or so clones, around 86% seen once. What was sequenced was peripheral blood. These receptors originate from a man aged 70-80 years with active COVID-19.

The rearrangement joins TRBV7-6 to TRBJ2-2, with a possible D match to TRBD2 (6 bases). V lost 5 bases to trimming and J lost 1 base, with 14 bases between them. Germline V gene sequence: CDR1 SGHVS, CDR2 FNYEAQ. This CDR3 region has 16 residues. For the CDR3, the DNA is TGTGCCAGCAGCCACCAGCGGCGGGGGAACACCGGGGAGCTGTTTTTT. Amino acids: CASSHQRRGNTGELFF.

The chain is built from TRBV18 and TRBJ1-1; a weak D match, TRBD1 (5 bases). Trimming took 0 bases from V and 0 from J, leaving 8 bases between them. The CDR3 consists of 15 residues. The V gene's germline CDR1 is KGHSH and CDR2 LQKENI. CDR3 bases: TGTGCCAGCTCACCACCGGCAGGGATGAACACTGAAGCTTTCTTT. It translates to CASSPPAGMNTEAFF.

A remark on this clone: Because the CDR3's place on the DNA is in doubt, the DNA is left out and the CDR3 is given as listed by TCRdb. This chain uses TRBV9 with TRBJ2-3; the table's TRBD1 call for D was not verified on the DNA. Ends included, the CDR3 has 16 residues. The germline gives CDR1 SGDLS, CDR2 YYNGEE. The CDR3 spells CASSVGQGATTDTQYF.

The chain is built from TRBV7-9 and TRBJ1-3; 10 bases line up with TRBD1. CDR1 and CDR2 from the germline V gene are SEHNR and FQNEAQ (reference sequence). This CDR3 is 13 amino acids long. Trimming took 5 bases from V and 9 from J; bases not matched to a gene: 4. As DNA, the CDR3 is TGTGCCAGCAGCGACAGGGGGCTAGGCACCATATATTTT. The encoded protein is CASSDRGLGTIYF.

The chain employs TRBV5-1 and TRBJ1-2; 8 bases agree with TRBD1. Germline lookup yields CDR1 SGHRS and CDR2 YFSETQ. With 0 bases clipped from V and 5 bases from J, the junction kept 6 bases outside the gene matches. This CDR3 comprises 15 residues. The CDR3 spells CASSLDFRQGYGYTF. In DNA form, the CDR3 reads TGCGCCAGCAGCTTGGACTTTAGACAGGGGTATGGCTACACCTTC.

A single count supports this clone. The genes are TRBV7-2 and TRBJ2-3; TRBD1 might be the D (5 bases). Trimming removed 5 bases from V and 2 bases from J, with 8 bases in between. The CDR3 covers 13 residues. The germline V gene has CDR1 SGHTA and CDR2 FQGNSA. In nucleotides, the CDR3 is TGTGCCAGCAGCCGCAGGGTCACAGATACGCAGTATTTT. Amino acids: CASSRRVTDTQYF.

V is TRBV3-1 (or the pseudogene TRBV3-2) and J is TRBJ2-7, with 9 bases that match TRBD2. The CDR3 has 13 amino acids. The germline CDR1 and CDR2 sequences are LGHDT and YNNKEL (reference sequence). Losses at the gene ends were 6 bases for V and 4 bases for J; bases not matched to a gene: 4. CDR3 in amino acids: CASRAGGSYEQYF. The CDR3 region has the DNA TGTGCCAGCAGAGCGGGGGGTAGTTACGAGCAGTACTTC.

V gene TRBV3-1 (or the pseudogene TRBV3-2) combines with J gene TRBJ1-5; D might be TRBD1 (6 bases). Germline V gene sequence: CDR1 LGHDT, CDR2 YNNKEL (reference sequence). This CDR3 spans 15 amino acids. V lost 4 bases and J lost 3, with 13 bases in between. This CDR3 reads CASSPMGGHNQPQHF. In nucleotides, the CDR3 is TGTGCCAGCAGCCCGATGGGGGGGCACAATCAGCCCCAGCATTTT.

The rearrangement links TRBV7-2 to TRBJ2-2, with D maybe TRBD2 (5 bases). V lost 1 base and J lost 3, with 12 bases in between. The CDR3 sequence is 16 residues long. CDR1 and CDR2 from the germline V gene are SGHTA and FQGNSA. CDR3 in DNA: TGTGCCAGCAGCTTAGGACGGACTTTTTACACCGGGGAGCTGTTTTTT. Its translation: CASSLGRTFYTGELFF.

This chain links TRBV5-1 with TRBJ1-1, with 9 bases aligning to TRBD1. This CDR3 is 14 amino acids long. The V and J ends lost 4 bases and 4 bases, in that order; junction bases with no gene match: 5. Germline CDR1 reads SGHRS; CDR2 reads YFSETQ. CDR3 protein: CASSPQGAGTEAFF. The CDR3 coding sequence is TGCGCCAGCAGCCCACAGGGGGCCGGCACTGAAGCTTTCTTT.

The chain uses TRBV9 and TRBJ2-7; the match to TRBD2 covers 8 bases. Per the germline V gene, CDR1 is SGDLS and CDR2 is YYNGEE. The CDR3 contains 18 residues. V was pared by 3 bases and J by 4 bases, with 18 bases of the junction left unmatched. The CDR3 sequence: CASSATALPSGGGYEQYF. CDR3 nucleotide sequence: TGTGCCAGCAGCGCCACCGCGCTCCCCAGCGGGGGCGGGTACGAGCAGTACTTC.

The V call is TRBV29-1, the J call TRBJ1-2; D may be TRBD1 (6 bases). This CDR3 has 14 amino acids. Looked up from germline, CDR1 is SQVTM and CDR2 is ANQGSEA. Trimming shortened V by 3 bases and J by 4 bases, and 15 bases separated the two germline ends. The CDR3 nucleotides read TGCAGCGTTGACCTAACCGGACAGTTCTATGGCTACACCTTC. Its protein product is CSVDLTGQFYGYTF.

The rearrangement uses TRBV28 and TRBJ2-2; TRBD1 might be the D (5 bases). This CDR3 has 15 amino acids. Between the trimmed V and J ends, which lost 5 bases and 3 bases, there was a span of 13 bases. Per the germline V gene, CDR1 is MDHEN and CDR2 is SYDVKM. In DNA, the CDR3 is TGTGCCAGCAGTGAAGTCTGGGGCTACACCGGGGAGCTGTTTTTT. It yields the protein CASSEVWGYTGELFF.

This CDR3 is CASSYRLVGQETQYF. The CDR3 region has the DNA TGCGCCAGCAGCTACCGACTAGTGGGGCAAGAGACCCAGTACTTC. V and J are TRBV5-1 and TRBJ2-5, with a weak D call TRBD2 (6 bases). The germline V and J ends were trimmed by 3 bases and 2 bases, with 14 bases remaining between them. This CDR3 has 15 residues. CDR1 and CDR2 from the germline V gene are SGHRS and YFSETQ.

This chain links TRBV5-1 with TRBJ2-3; 9 nucleotides align to TRBD1. With V trimmed by 1 base and J by 2 bases, 5 bases remained unmatched. The CDR3 extends over 16 amino acids. Looked up from germline, CDR1 is SGHRS and CDR2 is YFSETQ. Here the CDR3 DNA reads TGCGCCAGCAGCTTGAACGGACAGGGGCACACAGATACGCAGTATTTT. It translates to CASSLNGQGHTDTQYF.

The V and J genes are TRBV11-1 and TRBJ1-6; perhaps TRBD1 as D (6 bases). The CDR3 is 16 amino acids. CDR1 is SGHAT and CDR2 is FQDESV in the germline V gene (reference sequence). Trimming shortened V by 1 base and J by 7 bases, and 14 bases separated the two germline ends. The CDR3 bases are TGTGCCAGCAGCTTAGAGAGGACAGCGGGAAATTCACCCCTCCACTTT. The encoded protein is CASSLERTAGNSPLHF.

The chain combines TRBV27 with TRBJ2-7; 10 nucleotides match TRBD2. V lost 6 bases, J lost 4 bases, and 9 bases stayed unmatched. Germline CDR1 is MNHEY and CDR2 is SMNVEV (reference sequence). CDR3 length: 15 residues. The CDR3 coding sequence is TGTGCCAGCAGACGGAGTCTAGCGGGGGATTACGAGCAGTACTTC. Protein: CASRRSLAGDYEQYF.

This chain joins TRBV4-1 and TRBJ2-5, with 8 positions matching TRBD1. V lost 4 bases and J lost 5; bases outside the gene matches: 12. The CDR3 consists of 16 residues. The germline CDR1 and CDR2 sequences are MGHRA and YSYEKL. CDR3 residues: CASSPRDTGGGETQYF. CDR3 bases: TGCGCCAGCAGCCCCAGAGACACAGGGGGTGGGGAGACCCAGTACTTC.

Here the CDR3 DNA reads TGTGCCAGCAGCGACCACGGGACAGGGGGCGGTGGTAATGAGCAGTTCTTC. Its translation: CASSDHGTGGGGNEQFF. The chain employs TRBV21-1 and TRBJ2-1; whether TRBD1, the table's D call, matches the DNA was not checked. TRBV21-1 is designated a pseudogene. This CDR3 has 17 amino acids.

This clone has only a few counts. The chain couples TRBV6-4 to TRBJ1-2, with unresolved D. V was cut by 3 bases and J by 8 bases, with 13 bases left in between. CDR1 is MRHNA, CDR2 SNTAGT, per germline. There are 13 residues in the CDR3. The CDR3 region is CASSEHPLRGYTF. In nucleotides, the CDR3 is TGTGCCAGCAGTGAACACCCCCTGCGGGGCTACACCTTC.

This sequence joins TRBV5-6 and TRBJ2-7, with 8 nucleotides matching TRBD1. Trimming at V came to 0 bases and at J to 2 bases, leaving 16 bases not matched to a gene. CDR1 is SGHDT, CDR2 YYEEEE, per germline. This CDR3 contains 19 residues. CDR3 in amino acids: CASSLAFRGPVPNPYEQYF. CDR3 sequence (DNA): TGTGCCAGCAGCTTGGCCTTCAGGGGGCCGGTTCCAAACCCCTACGAGCAGTACTTC.

This clone was counted once. The chain links TRBV7-3 to TRBJ2-7; D gene unclear. V shed 6 bases and J shed 2 bases, with 14 bases lying between them. The CDR3 is 14 residues long. Germline V gives CDR1 SGHTA, CDR2 FQGTGA. The CDR3 DNA reads as TGTGCCAGCAGTCCGTCGGGTAATCCCTACGAGCAGTACTTC. It translates to CASSPSGNPYEQYF. Full variable domain (missing parts from reference TRBV7-3 and TRBJ2-7): GAGVSQTPSNKVTEKGKYVELRCDPISGHTALYWYRQSLGQGPEFLIYFQGTGAADDSGLPNDRFFAVRPEGSVSTLKIQRTERGDSAVYLCASSPSGNPYEQYFGPGTRLTVT.

The chain links TRBV6-6 to TRBJ1-2; D uncertain. This CDR3 spans 11 amino acids. V was cut by 5 bases and J by 10 bases, with 11 bases left in between. Germline V gene sequence: CDR1 MNHNY, CDR2 SVGAGI (reference sequence). CDR3 sequence: CASSNTDFYTF. The CDR3 DNA is TGTGCCAGCAGTAACACGGACTTCTACACCTTC.

This clone has just a few counts. The J gene is TRBJ1-1, the V gene TRBV6-5, with a weak D call TRBD1 (5 bases). The germline CDR1 and CDR2 sequences are MNHEY and SVGAGI. There are 15 residues in the CDR3. The V and J ends lost 5 bases and 3 bases respectively, with 16 bases between them. The CDR3 protein is CASSPRGREDTEAFF. CDR3 coding DNA: TGTGCCAGCAGTCCCCGGGGCAGGGAGGACACTGAAGCTTTCTTT.

The chain carries TRBV28 and TRBJ2-7; 7 bases map to TRBD2. Germline V gene lookup returns CDR1 MDHEN and CDR2 SYDVKM. Trimming cost V 6 bases and J 5 bases; bases outside gene matches: 7. There are 13 residues in the CDR3. CDR3 sequence reads: CASRPAGRDEQYF. In nucleotides, the CDR3 is TGTGCCAGCAGACCTGCGGGGAGGGACGAGCAGTACTTC.

This clone was seen only once. The gene calls are TRBV9 and TRBJ2-7, with TRBD1 identical over 9 bases. The CDR3 is 15 residues long. Trimming cost V 4 bases and J 9 bases; bases outside gene matches: 14. Germline V gene lookup returns CDR1 SGDLS and CDR2 YYNGEE. The DNA of the CDR3 is TGTGCCAGCAGCCCCTCGGGGACAGGGAAGAATGGGCAGTACTTC. This codes for CASSPSGTGKNGQYF.

The chain links TRBV7-2 to TRBJ1-6; no definite D call. The germline V gene encodes CDR1 SGHTA and CDR2 FQGNSA. V was cut by 4 bases and J by 9 bases, with 10 bases left in between. The CDR3 loop spans 13 amino acids. The DNA of the CDR3 is TGTGCCAGCAGCTGGACTAGGACTTCACCCCTCCACTTT. Its protein is CASSWTRTSPLHF.

This chain uses TRBV19 with TRBJ2-7; the D gene is possibly TRBD2 (6 bases). V lost 6 bases to trimming and J lost 3 bases, with 12 bases between them. Germline-derived CDR1 and CDR2 are LNHDA and SQIVND (reference sequence). This CDR3 has 13 residues. The DNA for the CDR3 is TGTGCCAGTAGCGGCGGGGCCCGCTACGAGCAGTACTTC. Translated: CASSGGARYEQYF. The full variable domain, in which reference TRBV19 and TRBJ2-7 provide the parts outside the CDR3, is DGGITQSPKYLFRKEGQNVTLSCEQNLNHDAMYWYRQDPGQGLRLIYYSQIVNDFQKGDIAEGYSVSREKKESFPLTVTSAQKNPTAFYLCASSGGARYEQYFGPGTRLTVT.

The chain carries TRBV5-1 and TRBJ2-2, with a possible D match to TRBD2 (6 bases). The CDR3 length is 15 residues. Germline V gene lookup returns CDR1 SGHRS and CDR2 YFSETQ. Between the trimmed V and J ends, which lost 4 bases and 5 bases, there was a span of 15 bases. CDR3 loop: CASSLGGARTGELFF. CDR3 DNA sequence: TGCGCCAGCAGCCTAGGAGGGGCGAGGACCGGGGAGCTGTTTTTT.